The T cell receptor beta chain under discussion was sequenced for a study of CD8 T cells in ankylosing spondylitis. A few counts support this clonotype. Germline V CDR1 and CDR2: SEHNR, FQNEAQ (reference sequence). Trimming took off 5 bases at V and 0 bases at J, with 10 bases between the two ends. The CDR3 is 14 residues long. TCRdb re-derived calls from the 5' RACE reads in MiXCR, one entry per CDR3 protein. The sample has about 340,000 distinct CDR3 sequences; roughly 14% are singletons. Specimen: blood, either unsorted or a sorted T cell fraction (not recorded which). This TCR derives from a male donor with ankylosing spondylitis or in good health (not recorded which). The rearrangement joins TRBV7-9 to TRBJ1-2; D remains unclear. CDR3 protein: CASSPRSANYGYTF. The CDR3 DNA reads TGTGCCAGCAGCCCTAGATCGGCTAACTATGGCTACACCTTC.